Shown below are 30 T cell receptor beta chains from a single sample sequenced in a study of human T cells and chemical hapten exposure. TCRdb passed the RACE reads through MiXCR, listing each CDR3 protein once. Of 360,000 or so distinct CDR3 sequences listed, just under 6.5% are singletons. Specified time point: patch test 2, 6 weeks after DPC sensitization. Treatment denoted: therapeutic diphenylcyclopropenone sensitization with weekly scalp DPC. Sequencing used whole blood, obtained in connection with sensitization to the hapten diphenylcyclopropenone (DPC). These receptors came from a woman aged 18-29 years with alopecia areata. Some clones in this sample may be carry-over from other donors' samples.

There are many counts of this clonotype. The chain is built from TRBV4-2 and TRBJ1-2; 8 positions agree with TRBD1. Per germline, CDR1 LGHNA and CDR2 YNFKEQ. The CDR3 contains 15 residues. V lost 0 bases to trimming and J lost 3 bases; unmatched junction nucleotides: 3. In DNA form, the CDR3 reads TGTGCCAGCAGCCAAGAAACAGGGGGGGACTATGGCTACACCTTC. Protein sequence: CASSQETGGDYGYTF.

V usage is TRBV24-1 and J usage is TRBJ1-2; no reliable D call. Germline V gene data show CDR1 as KGHDR and CDR2 as SFDVKD. The CDR3 length is 14 residues. Between the trimmed V and J ends, which lost 3 bases and 6 bases, there was a span of 13 bases. The CDR3 bases are TGTGCCACCAGTGATCCCTCCGTGACACATGGCTACACCTTC. Encoded protein: CATSDPSVTHGYTF.

This clonotype has only a few counts. Its ends do not fully match the called genes, so a read error is possible. The chain employs TRBV7-7 and TRBJ1-3; 9 bases are a match to TRBD1. The length of the CDR3 is 15 residues. The germline CDR1 and CDR2 sequences are SSHAT and FNYEAQ (reference sequence). DNA for the CDR3: TGTGCTAGCAGCTCGGACAGGGGAAGTGGAAACACCATATATTTT. Encoded protein: CASSSDRGSGNTIYF. Based on the CDR3 plus reference TRBV7-7 and TRBJ1-3, the full variable domain is GAGVSQSPRYKVTKRGQDVTLRCDPISSHATLYWYQQALGQGPEFLTYFNYEAQPDKSGLPSDRFSAERPEGSISTLTIQRTEQRDSAMYRCASSSDRGSGNTIYFGEGSWLTVV.

This clonotype was seen only a few times. The chain combines TRBV12-3 or TRBV12-4 with TRBJ1-5, with 9 nucleotides matching TRBD1. J gave up 7 bases and V 3 bases, and 7 bases lay outside the gene matches. This CDR3 region has 15 residues. The CDR3, as DNA: TGTGCCAGCAGTTTTGACAGGGGGACGAGACAGCCCCAGCATTTT. Residues: CASSFDRGTRQPQHF.

This clonotype was found a few times. One end of the junction varies from germline; a read error may be responsible. The chain recombines TRBV12-3 or TRBV12-4 with TRBJ2-1; 9 bases are shared with TRBD2. The CDR3 runs 15 residues. The CDR3 loop reads CASSYPPASGARSVF. The CDR3 region has the DNA TGTGCCAGCAGTTACCCCCCGGCTAGCGGGGCCAGGTCCGTTTTC.

This clonotype was seen at least ten times. The genes are TRBV6-2 or TRBV6-3 and TRBJ1-5, with D uncertain. With 0 bases removed from V and 7 bases from J, the gap between germline ends came to 7 bases. The CDR3 extends over 13 amino acids. Germline CDR1 and CDR2: MNHEY and SVGEGT. CDR3 amino acids: CASSYSIDQPQHF. The DNA for the CDR3 is TGTGCCAGCAGTTACTCGATAGACCAGCCCCAGCATTTT.

The chain couples TRBV9 to TRBJ2-1; weak D call: TRBD2 (5 bases). This CDR3 comprises 16 residues. The V end was cut by 0 bases, the J end by 8 bases, with 18 bases between. Germline lookup yields CDR1 SGDLS and CDR2 YYNGEE. The CDR3 region has the DNA TGTGCCAGCAGCGTAGAACAGACCCTCGGGATGGATGAGCAGTTCTTC. Amino acids: CASSVEQTLGMDEQFF.

This clonotype was found many times. The V and J genes are TRBV6-1 and TRBJ2-7; D not certain. V was clipped by 7 bases and J by 3 bases, with 7 bases between them. The CDR3 extends over 11 amino acids. CDR1 MNHNS and CDR2 SASEGT come from the germline V gene. CDR3 protein: CASMSSYEQYF. For the CDR3, the DNA is TGTGCCAGCATGAGCAGCTACGAGCAGTACTTC.

The rearrangement links TRBV12-3 or TRBV12-4 to TRBJ2-7; 7 bases map to TRBD1. The CDR3 loop spans 13 amino acids. V shed 3 bases and J 4 bases; nucleotides not matched to a gene: 3. Here the CDR3 DNA reads TGTGCCAGCAGTTTGGGACAGAAATACGAGCAGTACTTC. This gives the protein CASSLGQKYEQYF.

This clonotype came up a few times. The chain links TRBV2 to TRBJ2-7; 7 bases map to TRBD1. Germline CDR1 SNHLY, CDR2 FYNNEI. Trimming cost V 7 bases and J 5 bases; bases outside gene matches: 11. The CDR3 has 14 residues. The CDR3 reads CASTHKQGSHEQYF. In DNA form, the CDR3 reads TGTGCCAGCACCCACAAACAGGGGTCCCACGAGCAGTACTTC.

This clonotype was found a few times. Relative to the germline gene, one junction end is altered; a read error may explain this. V usage is TRBV12-3 or TRBV12-4 and J usage is TRBJ2-1, with D maybe TRBD1 (5 bases). The CDR3 loop spans 15 amino acids. CDR3 amino acids: CASTLGPNSHNEQFF. CDR3 DNA sequence: TGTGCCAGCACCTTGGGGCCGAACTCCCACAATGAGCAGTTCTTC.

The rearrangement links TRBV7-9 to TRBJ1-1; tentatively, D is TRBD1 (6 bases). This CDR3 is built from 14 residues. V was clipped by 4 bases and J by 3 bases, with 12 bases between them. Germline lookup yields CDR1 SEHNR and CDR2 FQNEAQ (reference sequence). Here the CDR3 reads CASSSRDTHTEAFF. The DNA for the CDR3 is TGTGCCAGCAGCTCCCGGGACACTCACACTGAAGCTTTCTTT.

The chain joins TRBV9 to TRBJ2-1, with 8 nucleotides matching TRBD1. This CDR3 contains 14 residues. Germline values: CDR1 SGDLS, CDR2 YYNGEE. The ends lost 4 bases at V and 7 bases at J; junction bases unmatched: 7. CDR3 loop: CASSLRQGWNEQFF. CDR3 sequence (DNA): TGTGCCAGCAGCTTACGACAGGGGTGGAATGAGCAGTTCTTC.

Only a few counts were recorded for this clonotype. The V call is TRBV4-2, the J call TRBJ1-2; a possible D gene is TRBD1 (6 bases). V lost 4 bases and J 4 bases, leaving 16 bases between the germline ends. The CDR3 length is 15 residues. Germline V gene lookup returns CDR1 LGHNA and CDR2 YNFKEQ. In DNA, the CDR3 is TGTGCCAGCAGCCGTCCCGAGGACAGCACCTATGGCTACACCTTC. Translation gives CASSRPEDSTYGYTF.

The V gene is TRBV5-5, the J gene TRBJ1-2; the D is unclear. Trimming cost V 0 bases and J 3 bases, with 6 bases left between them. Germline V gene sequence: CDR1 SGHKS, CDR2 YYEKEE (reference sequence). CDR3 size: 13 residues. This chain's CDR3 is CASSLGEDYGYTF. The CDR3 bases are TGTGCCAGCAGCTTGGGAGAGGACTATGGCTACACCTTC.

The J gene is TRBJ2-7, the V gene TRBV9; D is undetermined. CDR1 is SGDLS, CDR2 YYNGEE, per germline. V was clipped by 4 bases and J by 5 bases, with 13 bases between them. The CDR3 is 13 amino acids. The CDR3 DNA sequence: TGTGCCAGCAGCCCCCGCTACAGTGACGAGCAGTACTTC. Translated, it gives CASSPRYSDEQYF.

This clonotype was detected ten times or more. V usage is TRBV11-2 and J usage is TRBJ1-6; the D is unclear. The CDR3 extends over 13 amino acids. The germline V gene has CDR1 SGHAT and CDR2 FQNNGV. V was clipped by 2 bases and J by 4 bases, with 3 bases between them. CDR3 nucleotides: TGTGCCAGCAGCTTAACGTATAATTCACCCCTCCACTTT. It codes for CASSLTYNSPLHF.

This clonotype was counted at least ten times. This chain joins TRBV12-3 or TRBV12-4 and TRBJ2-5; TRBD2 matches at 9 bases. V lost 8 bases to trimming and J lost 7 bases; unmatched junction nucleotides: 17. There are 16 residues in the CDR3. Written as DNA, the CDR3 is TGTGCCAGCTCAGAGCGGGGGGCCCCTGCGAGGAGGACCCAGTACTTC. Translation: CASSERGAPARRTQYF.

The table lists this clonotype with a few counts. The V call is TRBV7-2, the J call TRBJ1-1; D remains unclear. Trimming left V 8 bases short and J 6 bases short, with 16 bases between. Germline values: CDR1 SGHTA, CDR2 FQGNSA. The CDR3 loop spans 13 amino acids. CDR3 loop: CASLWSLRSEAFF. The CDR3 DNA reads as TGTGCCAGCCTCTGGTCACTCCGCTCTGAAGCTTTCTTT.

This chain uses TRBV28 with TRBJ1-2; D is unclear. CDR3 size: 11 residues. CDR1 is MDHEN and CDR2 is SYDVKM in the germline V gene. V lost 2 bases, J lost 6 bases, and 4 bases lay in between. The CDR3 DNA is TGTGCCAGCAGTTTACGCAATGGCTACACCTTC. Its translation: CASSLRNGYTF.

This clonotype was seen many times. The chain carries TRBV29-1 and TRBJ1-1; D remains unclear. The CDR3 totals 13 residues. Germline V gene data show CDR1 as SQVTM and CDR2 as ANQGSEA. Trimming pared 2 bases from V and 1 base from J, leaving 8 bases between. The chain's CDR3 is CSVEFGQNTEAFF. The DNA of the CDR3 is TGCAGCGTTGAATTTGGGCAGAACACTGAAGCTTTCTTT.

The chain combines TRBV6-5 with TRBJ2-7; D possibly corresponds to TRBD1 (7 bases). Trimming took off 4 bases at V and 2 bases at J, with 15 bases between the two ends. Per germline, CDR1 MNHEY and CDR2 SVGAGI. This CDR3 spans 15 amino acids. The CDR3 nucleotides are TGTGCCAGCAGTTCCAGGGGGGAGCTGGCCTACGAGCAGTACTTC. It codes for CASSSRGELAYEQYF.

This clonotype was counted at least ten times. This rearrangement joins TRBV18 to TRBJ1-4; possibly TRBD1 for D (5 bases). V lost 4 bases and J lost 3, with 18 bases in between. The V gene's germline CDR1 is KGHSH and CDR2 LQKENI. This CDR3 is 17 amino acids long. The chain's CDR3 is CASSHGDLAEANEKLFF. The CDR3 bases are TGTGCCAGCTCACATGGGGACCTTGCAGAGGCTAATGAAAAACTGTTTTTT.

The sample holds a few counts of this clonotype. The chain recombines TRBV6-6 with TRBJ2-3; perhaps TRBD2 as D (6 bases). V was clipped by 5 bases and J by 6 bases, with 18 bases between them. Germline V gives CDR1 MNHNY, CDR2 SVGAGI (reference sequence). CDR3 length: 15 residues. The CDR3 is CASSTGTAGHDTQYF. The DNA of the CDR3 is TGTGCCAGCAGTACCGGGACCGCGGGGCACGATACGCAGTATTTT.

This clonotype was detected a few times. This chain connects TRBV20-1 to TRBJ1-5; tentatively, D is TRBD1 (6 bases). The length of the CDR3 is 14 residues. V was shortened by 6 bases and J by 0 bases, with 12 bases between the two germline ends. Germline CDR1 is DFQATT and CDR2 is SNEGSKA (reference sequence). In DNA form, the CDR3 reads TGCAGTGCCCTACCAGGGGATAGCAATCAGCCCCAGCATTTT. Translation gives CSALPGDSNQPQHF.

This clonotype has just a few counts. This chain connects TRBV28 to TRBJ2-3; D is ambiguous. Trimming cost V 6 bases and J 2 bases, with 12 bases left between them. Per germline, CDR1 MDHEN and CDR2 SYDVKM. The CDR3 spans 14 residues. CDR3 sequence reads: CASRSLESTDTQYF. The CDR3 coding sequence is TGTGCCAGCAGGAGCCTCGAATCCACAGATACGCAGTATTTT. The full variable domain, rest sourced from reference TRBV28 and TRBJ2-3, is DVKVTQSSRYLVKRTGEKVFLECVQDMDHENMFWYRQDPGLGLRLIYFSYDVKMKEKGDIPEGYSVSREKKERFSLILESASTNQTSMYLCASRSLESTDTQYFGPGTRLTVL.

This clonotype has a handful of counts. J is TRBJ2-7 and V is TRBV3-1, with TRBD1 matching over 7 bases. In germline, CDR1 is LGHDT, CDR2 YNNKEL (reference sequence). V shed 4 bases, J shed 5 bases, and the junction held 8 bases outside the gene matches. The length of the CDR3 is 14 residues. CDR3 sequence (DNA): TGTGCCAGCAGCCCCCGACAGGGTCACCACGAGCAGTACTTC. Its translation: CASSPRQGHHEQYF.

There are a few counts of this clonotype. The V and J genes are TRBV29-1 and TRBJ2-7, with D perhaps given as TRBD1 or TRBD2 (5 bases each). The CDR3 length is 17 residues. CDR1 SQVTM and CDR2 ANQGSEA come from the germline V gene. Trimming took 3 bases from V and 2 from J, leaving 23 bases between them. In nucleotides, the CDR3 is TGCAGCGTTGATTTCCAGACGGACTCCAGGGAAACCTACGAGCAGTACTTC. Protein product: CSVDFQTDSRETYEQYF.

V gene TRBV14 combines with J gene TRBJ2-7; either TRBD1 or TRBD2 may fit D (5 bases each). Germline CDR1 reads SGHDN; CDR2 reads FVKESK. V was cut by 3 bases and J by 2 bases, with 11 bases left in between. CDR3 length: 14 amino acids. CDR3 sequence: CASSHVRGTYEQYF. The CDR3, as DNA: TGTGCCAGCAGCCACGTGAGGGGAACCTACGAGCAGTACTTC. The complete variable domain, with remaining parts taken from reference TRBV14 and TRBJ2-7, reads EAGVTQFPSHSVIEKGQTVTLRCDPISGHDNLYWYRRVMGKEIKFLLHFVKESKQDESGMPNNRFLAERTGGTYSTLKVQPAELEDSGVYFCASSHVRGTYEQYFGPGTRLTVT.

This clonotype has at least ten counts. The chain employs TRBV6-2 or TRBV6-3 and TRBJ1-2, with 11 positions matching TRBD1. V gave up 6 bases and J gave up 7 bases; unmatched junction bases: 7. The CDR3 covers 14 residues. Germline V gene lookup returns CDR1 MNHEY and CDR2 SVGEGT. CDR3 amino acids: CASRSGQGVFGYTF. As DNA, the CDR3 is TGTGCCAGCAGGTCGGGACAGGGGGTTTTTGGCTACACCTTC.